The 10 T cell receptor beta chains listed next were all sequenced from one sample in a study of regulatory T cells. The primer mix had 52 TRBV and 13 TRBJ primers. Profiling relied on immunoSEQ multiplex PCR, and the TCRdb table lists in-frame clones only, not all of them. The sample consists of 17,000 or so clones, under 95% of them appearing once. Sequencing was performed on CD8+ T cells sorted from blood. The receptor source for this set is a person between 18 and 30 years old with CD3G deficiency.

The chain employs TRBV27 and TRBJ2-1; maybe TRBD2 (6 bases). V lost 0 bases and J 0 bases, leaving 6 bases between the germline ends. Germline assignment: CDR1 MNHEY and CDR2 SMNVEV (reference sequence). This CDR3 is built from 15 residues. CDR3 DNA sequence: TGTGCCAGCAGTTTATCGACTAGCTCCTACAATGAGCAGTTCTTC. Translated: CASSLSTSSYNEQFF.

Comments on this clone: Other DNA sequences in the same sample also yield this CDR3. The V gene is TRBV7-9, the J gene TRBJ2-1, with D unresolved. The CDR3 spans 11 residues. Germline CDR1 reads SEHNR; CDR2 reads FQNEAQ (reference sequence). V lost 1 base to trimming and J lost 8 bases, with 3 bases between them. Here the CDR3 reads CASSLGDEQFF. DNA of the CDR3: TGTGCCAGCAGCTTAGGGGATGAGCAGTTCTTC. Using reference TRBV7-9 and TRBJ2-1 for the parts outside the CDR3, the full variable domain is DTGVSQNPRHKITKRGQNVTFRCDPISEHNRLYWYRQTLGQGPEFLTYFQNEAQLEKSRLLSDRFSAERPKGSFSTLEIQRTEQGDSAMYLCASSLGDEQFFGPGTRLTVL.

V and J are TRBV10-3 and TRBJ2-2; D remains ambiguous. CDR1 ENHRY and CDR2 SYGVKD come from the germline V gene. The CDR3 is 13 amino acids. Trimming shortened V by 6 bases and J by 2 bases, and 7 bases separated the two germline ends. CDR3 in amino acids: CAIRRLNTGELFF. The CDR3 DNA follows: TGTGCCATCAGGAGACTTAACACCGGGGAGCTGTTTTTT.

A single count supports this clone. The CDR3 protein is CASSVTVLNEKLFF. The CDR3 DNA follows: TGTGCCAGCAGTGTAACGGTCCTTAATGAAAAACTGTTTTTT. This chain joins TRBV6-5 and TRBJ1-4; D is ambiguous. Germline CDR1 reads MNHEY; CDR2 reads SVGAGI. The length of the CDR3 is 14 residues. Between the trimmed V and J ends, which lost 5 bases and 4 bases, there was a span of 11 bases.

This clone was seen a single time. This chain joins TRBV10-2 and TRBJ2-5; D might be TRBD2 (6 bases). The CDR3 sequence is 13 residues long. The germline gives CDR1 WSHSY, CDR2 SAAADI. The V and J ends lost 6 bases and 4 bases respectively, with 12 bases between them. This CDR3 is CASRGAGPETQYF. The CDR3 nucleotides read TGCGCCAGCAGGGGAGCGGGCCCAGAGACCCAGTACTTC.

The chain couples TRBV19 to TRBJ1-1; a possible D gene is TRBD1 (6 bases). This CDR3 contains 16 residues. Germline assignment: CDR1 LNHDA and CDR2 SQIVND (reference sequence). V was trimmed by 3 bases and J by 0 bases, leaving 14 bases between them. The CDR3 here is CASSIGTGKMNTEAFF. As DNA, the CDR3 is TGTGCCAGTAGTATCGGCACAGGGAAGATGAACACTGAAGCTTTCTTT.

The chain combines TRBV19 with TRBJ2-2; a possible D gene is TRBD2 (7 bases). Trimming pared 10 bases from V and 6 bases from J, leaving 33 bases between. CDR1 and CDR2 (germline): LNHDA, SQIVND (reference sequence). This CDR3 comprises 19 residues. CDR3 amino acids: CATRSPGGNDRLLAGELFF. CDR3 DNA: TGTGCCACCCGCTCCCCCGGGGGGAACGACAGGCTATTAGCCGGGGAGCTGTTTTTT. The full variable domain, in which reference TRBV19 and TRBJ2-2 provide the parts outside the CDR3, is DGGITQSPKYLFRKEGQNVTLSCEQNLNHDAMYWYRQDPGQGLRLIYYSQIVNDFQKGDIAEGYSVSREKKESFPLTVTSAQKNPTAFYLCATRSPGGNDRLLAGELFFGEGSRLTVL.

This sequence joins TRBV5-1 and TRBJ2-7; tentative D call: TRBD1 (6 bases). The germline V and J ends were trimmed by 2 bases and 2 bases, with 8 bases remaining between them. The CDR3 covers 13 residues. Germline-derived CDR1 and CDR2 are SGHRS and YFSETQ. CDR3 bases: TGCGCCAGCAGCTTTGGACAGACCTACGAGCAGTACTTC. It encodes CASSFGQTYEQYF.

The gene calls are TRBV19 and TRBJ1-1, with D maybe TRBD1 (5 bases). CDR3 length: 13 amino acids. The V gene's germline CDR1 is LNHDA and CDR2 SQIVND (reference sequence). V lost 4 bases and J lost 4, with 10 bases in between. CDR3 loop: CASSTSGPTEAFF. DNA for the CDR3: TGTGCCAGTAGTACGTCAGGGCCCACTGAAGCTTTCTTT.

V is TRBV7-9 and J is TRBJ2-1; no reliable D call. The CDR3 totals 11 residues. V was trimmed by 7 bases and J by 8 bases, leaving 9 bases between them. The germline gives CDR1 SEHNR, CDR2 FQNEAQ (reference sequence). CDR3 loop: CASTAGHEQFF. CDR3 nucleotides: TGTGCCAGCACCGCTGGTCATGAGCAGTTCTTC.